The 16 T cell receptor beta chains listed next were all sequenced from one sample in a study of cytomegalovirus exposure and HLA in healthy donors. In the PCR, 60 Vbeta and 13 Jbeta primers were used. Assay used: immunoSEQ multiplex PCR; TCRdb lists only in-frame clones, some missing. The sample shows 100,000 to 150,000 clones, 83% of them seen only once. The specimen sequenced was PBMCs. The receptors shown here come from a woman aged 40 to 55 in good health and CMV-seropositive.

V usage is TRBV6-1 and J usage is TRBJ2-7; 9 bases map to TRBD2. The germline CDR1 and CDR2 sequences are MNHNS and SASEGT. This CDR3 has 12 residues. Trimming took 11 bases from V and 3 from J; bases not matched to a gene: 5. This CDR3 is CAARLAVYEQYF. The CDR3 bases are TGTGCCGCTAGACTAGCGGTCTACGAGCAGTACTTC.

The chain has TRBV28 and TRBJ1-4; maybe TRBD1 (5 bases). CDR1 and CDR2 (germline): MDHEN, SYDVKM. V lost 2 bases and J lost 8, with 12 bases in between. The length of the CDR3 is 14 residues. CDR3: CASSLESGHEKLFF. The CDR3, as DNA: TGTGCCAGCAGTTTAGAGTCAGGGCACGAAAAACTGTTTTTT. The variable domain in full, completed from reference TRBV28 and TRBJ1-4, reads DVKVTQSSRYLVKRTGEKVFLECVQDMDHENMFWYRQDPGLGLRLIYFSYDVKMKEKGDIPEGYSVSREKKERFSLILESASTNQTSMYLCASSLESGHEKLFFGSGTQLSVL.

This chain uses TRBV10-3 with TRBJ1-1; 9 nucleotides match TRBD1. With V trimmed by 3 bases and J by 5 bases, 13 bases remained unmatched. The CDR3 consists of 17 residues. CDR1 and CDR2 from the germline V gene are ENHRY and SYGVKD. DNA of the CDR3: TGTGCCATCAGTGACCTCCGACAGGGGGGAAGGGGGACTGAAGCTTTCTTT. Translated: CAISDLRQGGRGTEAFF.

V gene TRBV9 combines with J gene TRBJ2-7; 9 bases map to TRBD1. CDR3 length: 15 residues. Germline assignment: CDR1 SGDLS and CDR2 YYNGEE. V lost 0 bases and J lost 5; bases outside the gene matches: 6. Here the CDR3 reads CASSVGQGVLDEQYF. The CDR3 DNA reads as TGTGCCAGCAGCGTAGGACAGGGGGTTTTGGACGAGCAGTACTTC.

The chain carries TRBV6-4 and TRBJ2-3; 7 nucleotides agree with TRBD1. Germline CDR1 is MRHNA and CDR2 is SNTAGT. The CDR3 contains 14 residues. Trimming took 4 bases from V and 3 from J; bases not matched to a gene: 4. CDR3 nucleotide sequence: TGTGCCAGCAGTGGGGCAGGGGGAACAGATACGCAGTATTTT. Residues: CASSGAGGTDTQYF.

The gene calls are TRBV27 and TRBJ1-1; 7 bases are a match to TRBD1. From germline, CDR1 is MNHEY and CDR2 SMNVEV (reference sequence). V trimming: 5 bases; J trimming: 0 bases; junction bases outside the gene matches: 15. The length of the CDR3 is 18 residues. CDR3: CASSGPRPGQRLNTEAFF. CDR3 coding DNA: TGTGCCAGCAGTGGCCCCAGACCGGGACAGAGATTGAACACTGAAGCTTTCTTT.

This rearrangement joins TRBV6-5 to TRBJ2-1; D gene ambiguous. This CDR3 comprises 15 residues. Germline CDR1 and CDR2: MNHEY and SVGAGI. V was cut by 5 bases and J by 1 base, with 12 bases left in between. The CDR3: CASSNRLASYNEQFF. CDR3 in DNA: TGTGCCAGCAGTAATAGACTTGCGTCCTACAATGAGCAGTTCTTC.

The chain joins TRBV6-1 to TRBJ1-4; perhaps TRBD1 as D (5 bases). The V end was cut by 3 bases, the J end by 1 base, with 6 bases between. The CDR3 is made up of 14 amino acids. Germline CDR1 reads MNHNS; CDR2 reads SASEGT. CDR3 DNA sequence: TGTGCCAGCAGTGAGGGGGGAACTAATGAAAAACTGTTTTTT. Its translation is CASSEGGTNEKLFF.

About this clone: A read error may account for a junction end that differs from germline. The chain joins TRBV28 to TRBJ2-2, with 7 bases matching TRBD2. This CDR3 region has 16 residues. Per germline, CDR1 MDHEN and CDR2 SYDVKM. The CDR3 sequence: CASSLFCGRHTGGAVF. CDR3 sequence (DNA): TGTGCCAGCAGTTTATTTTGCGGGAGACACACCGGAGGAGCTGTTTTT.

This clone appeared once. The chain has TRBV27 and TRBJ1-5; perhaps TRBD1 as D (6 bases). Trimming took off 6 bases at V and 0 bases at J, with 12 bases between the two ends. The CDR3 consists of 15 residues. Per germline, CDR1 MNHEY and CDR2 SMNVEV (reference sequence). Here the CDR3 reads CASSSRGISNQPQHF. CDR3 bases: TGTGCCAGCAGCTCGAGGGGGATTAGCAATCAGCCCCAGCATTTT.

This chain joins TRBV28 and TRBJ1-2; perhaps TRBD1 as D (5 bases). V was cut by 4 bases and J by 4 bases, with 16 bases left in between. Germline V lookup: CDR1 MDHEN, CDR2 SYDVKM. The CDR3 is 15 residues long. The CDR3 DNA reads TGTGCCAGCAGTTCTATAGGCCGACAGAGCTATGGCTACACCTTC. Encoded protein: CASSSIGRQSYGYTF.

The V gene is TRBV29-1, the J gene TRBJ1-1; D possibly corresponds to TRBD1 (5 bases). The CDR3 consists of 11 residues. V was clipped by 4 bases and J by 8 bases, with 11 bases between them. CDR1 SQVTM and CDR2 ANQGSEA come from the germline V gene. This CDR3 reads CSVGNRIEAFF. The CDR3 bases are TGCAGCGTTGGAAACAGGATCGAAGCTTTCTTT.

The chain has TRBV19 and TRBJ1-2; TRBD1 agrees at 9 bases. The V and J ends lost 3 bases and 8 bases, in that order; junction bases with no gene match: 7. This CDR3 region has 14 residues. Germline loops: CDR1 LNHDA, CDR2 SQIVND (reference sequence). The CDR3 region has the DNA TGTGCCAGTAGTATCTTGGACAGGGGCGGAGGCTACACCTTC. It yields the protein CASSILDRGGGYTF.

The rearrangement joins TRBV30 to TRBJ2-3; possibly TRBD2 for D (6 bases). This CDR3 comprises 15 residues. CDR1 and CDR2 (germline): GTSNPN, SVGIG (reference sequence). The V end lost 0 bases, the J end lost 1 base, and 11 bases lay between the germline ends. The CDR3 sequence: CAWSVGRGRTDTQYF. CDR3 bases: TGTGCCTGGAGTGTTGGGCGGGGCCGCACAGATACGCAGTATTTT. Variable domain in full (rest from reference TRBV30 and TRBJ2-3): SQTIHQWPATLVQPVGSPLSLECTVEGTSNPNLYWYRQAAGRGLQLLFYSVGIGQISSEVPQNLSASRPQDRQFILSSKKLLLSDSGFYLCAWSVGRGRTDTQYFGPGTRLTVL.

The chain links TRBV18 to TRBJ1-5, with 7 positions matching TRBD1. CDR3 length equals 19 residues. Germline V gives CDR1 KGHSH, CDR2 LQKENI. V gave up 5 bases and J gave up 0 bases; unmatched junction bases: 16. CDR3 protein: CASSSLTHLGTVSNQPQHF. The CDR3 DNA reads TGTGCCAGCTCATCGTTAACTCACCTCGGGACAGTTAGCAATCAGCCCCAGCATTTT.

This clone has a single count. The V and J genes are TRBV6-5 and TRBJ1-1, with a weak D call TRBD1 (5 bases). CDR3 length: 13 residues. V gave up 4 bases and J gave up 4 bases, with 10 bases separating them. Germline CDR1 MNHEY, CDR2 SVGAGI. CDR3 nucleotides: TGTGCCAGCAGTTCCGGGGGAAGCACTGAAGCTTTCTTT. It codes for CASSSGGSTEAFF.